This T cell receptor beta chain was observed in a study of blood T cell repertoires in COVID-19. V lost 0 bases to trimming and J lost 6 bases, with 16 bases between them. Germline CDR1 reads SGDLS; CDR2 reads YYNGEE. CDR3 size: 15 residues. As originally analysed: Estimates of nucleated cell counts were drawn from the amplification of reference gene primers. Assay: immunoSEQ multiplex PCR; the TCRdb copy retains only in-frame clones and omits some. The V and J calls and clone size come from that table; D and trimming were worked out from the DNA. Here the sample spans a few hundred thousand clones, nearly 90% being singletons. Cohort placement rested on clinical history that participants reported themselves. Either two negative PCRs, clearance, or symptom resolution qualified Cohort 3 donors as recovered.

The TCR originated in a young woman who had recovered from COVID-19. The chain employs TRBV9 and TRBJ2-7, with D perhaps matching TRBD1 (6 bases). The sample comprised PBMCs or T cells enriched from blood (not recorded which). The CDR3 DNA is TGTGCCAGCAGCGTAGGTGTGGCAGTAGGGGGCGAGCAGTACTTC. Amino acid sequence: CASSVGVAVGGEQYF.